These 21 T cell receptor beta chains share one sample of origin, sequenced in a study of control samples from healthy donors and cancer patients. The protocol was immunoSEQ multiplex PCR, while the TCRdb copy is restricted to in-frame clones and leaves out a portion. Here the sample spans under 450,000 clones, 75% to 95% being singletons. The sequenced sample consisted of PBMCs. The source is a middle-aged man with head and neck cancer.

To note about this clone: A junction boundary mismatches the germline segment, possibly from a read error. The chain uses TRBV15 and TRBJ1-5, with D maybe TRBD1 (6 bases). Germline V gene sequence: CDR1 LNHNV, CDR2 YYDKDF (reference sequence). The CDR3 spans 15 residues. The CDR3 sequence: CATSREGGRNQPQHF. The CDR3 bases are TGTGCCACCAGCCGAGAGGGGGGGAGGAATCAGCCCCAGCATTTT.

This chain connects TRBV11-3 to TRBJ2-1, with 9 bases identical to TRBD2. The CDR3 is 16 amino acids. The germline V gene has CDR1 SGHNT and CDR2 YENEEA. V was pared by 0 bases and J by 8 bases, with 8 bases of the junction left unmatched. The CDR3, as DNA: TGTGCCAGCAGCTTAGAAGGGACTAGCAGGGTCGATGAGCAGTTCTTC. It specifies CASSLEGTSRVDEQFF.

This chain links TRBV6-2 or TRBV6-3 with TRBJ1-5; possible D gene TRBD1, 6 bases. Germline CDR1 and CDR2: MNHEY and SVGEGT. The V and J ends lost 2 bases and 6 bases respectively, with 14 bases between them. The CDR3 extends over 15 amino acids. The CDR3 protein is CASSYPSGGGQPQHF. CDR3 in DNA: TGTGCCAGCAGTTACCCCTCAGGAGGGGGTCAGCCCCAGCATTTT.

The CDR3 DNA sequence: TGTGCCAGCAGCTTAGGGGCGGGAGTGCACAATGAGCAGTTCTTC. Its protein product is CASSLGAGVHNEQFF. The chain recombines TRBV7-6 with TRBJ2-1, with TRBD2 matching 7 bases. The length of the CDR3 is 15 residues. Germline values: CDR1 SGHVS, CDR2 FNYEAQ. With V trimmed by 1 base and J by 5 bases, 5 bases remained unmatched.

The chain has TRBV24-1 and TRBJ2-5, with D maybe TRBD2 (6 bases). Trimming shortened V by 4 bases and J by 1 base, and 12 bases separated the two germline ends. Germline CDR1 KGHDR, CDR2 SFDVKD. The CDR3 has 15 residues. DNA of the CDR3: TGTGCCACCAGTGACCCCGCGGGATCCCAAGAGACCCAGTACTTC. This gives the protein CATSDPAGSQETQYF.

The V call is TRBV30, the J call TRBJ1-1, with a tentative D call TRBD1 (5 bases). This CDR3 is built from 15 residues. V lost 4 bases, J lost 0 bases, and 15 bases lay in between. Germline V gives CDR1 GTSNPN, CDR2 SVGIG (reference sequence). CDR3 nucleotide sequence: TGTGCCTGGACCCCAGGGACGGCCATGAACACTGAAGCTTTCTTT. Its translation is CAWTPGTAMNTEAFF.

The sample holds one count of this clone. The chain uses TRBV15 and TRBJ1-2, with D possibly TRBD1 on 6 matching bases. The CDR3 has 14 amino acids. Germline V gene data show CDR1 as LNHNV and CDR2 as YYDKDF (reference sequence). Trimming removed 5 bases at V and 3 bases at J, with 13 bases between. The CDR3 loop reads CATSGPRTDYGYTF. In DNA, the CDR3 is TGTGCCACCAGCGGCCCCCGGACAGACTATGGCTACACCTTC.

This clone showed up just once. The CDR3 here is CASSLGTGTPGELFF. CDR3 in DNA: TGTGCCAGCAGCTTGGGGACAGGAACCCCGGGGGAGCTGTTTTTT. The chain couples TRBV5-4 to TRBJ2-2, with TRBD1 matching 7 bases. J was trimmed by 8 bases and V by 0 bases; bases with no gene match: 7. There are 15 residues in the CDR3. Germline V lookup: CDR1 SGHNT, CDR2 YYREEE (reference sequence).

DNA of the CDR3: TGTGCCAGCAGCGCCGGACTAGCGGGGGGTAATGAGCAGTTCTTC. The encoded protein is CASSAGLAGGNEQFF. The genes are TRBV11-1 and TRBJ2-1; 14 bases are shared with TRBD2. The J segment lost 7 bases and the V segment lost 5 bases, leaving 4 bases of the junction unmatched. CDR3 size: 15 residues. Germline CDR1 SGHAT, CDR2 FQDESV (reference sequence).

The V call is TRBV10-1, the J call TRBJ2-7; 11 bases agree with TRBD1. Germline V gene lookup returns CDR1 WNHNN and CDR2 SYGVQD (reference sequence). J gave up 1 base and V 5 bases, and 4 bases lay outside the gene matches. This CDR3 comprises 15 residues. The CDR3 reads CASSSDRGQSYEQYF. CDR3 bases: TGCGCCAGCAGTTCGGACAGGGGGCAGTCCTACGAGCAGTACTTC.

V is TRBV28 and J is TRBJ1-5; maybe TRBD1 (5 bases). Deletions cut 3 bases from V and 1 base from J, with 13 bases between. This CDR3 has 16 amino acids. Germline CDR1 MDHEN, CDR2 SYDVKM. The DNA for the CDR3 is TGTGCCAGCAGTTTTACTCCAGGGAAGAGCAATCAGCCCCAGCATTTT. Residues: CASSFTPGKSNQPQHF.

V and J are TRBV28 and TRBJ2-2, with 7 bases lining up with TRBD2. With V trimmed by 11 bases and J by 5 bases, 5 bases remained unmatched. CDR3 size: 12 residues. Germline V gene data show CDR1 as MDHEN and CDR2 as SYDVKM. Here the CDR3 DNA reads TGTGCCCACGGGCGGGGGACCGGGGAGCTGTTTTTT. Protein product: CAHGRGTGELFF.

The chain carries TRBV5-1 and TRBJ2-5, with 9 bases fitting TRBD1. Losses at the gene ends were 0 bases for V and 5 bases for J; bases not matched to a gene: 8. Looked up from germline, CDR1 is SGHRS and CDR2 is YFSETQ. This CDR3 has 16 amino acids. The CDR3 protein is CASSLVTGGVGETQYF. CDR3 in DNA: TGCGCCAGCAGCTTGGTGACAGGGGGGGTTGGTGAGACCCAGTACTTC.

The rearrangement links TRBV4-2 to TRBJ2-1; D might be TRBD1 or TRBD2, each matching 5 bases. The germline V and J ends were trimmed by 3 bases and 5 bases, with 8 bases remaining between them. Germline assignment: CDR1 LGHNA and CDR2 YNFKEQ. The CDR3 consists of 13 residues. The DNA for the CDR3 is TGTGCCAGCAGCCAGGGGACCCACAATGAGCAGTTCTTC. Encoded protein: CASSQGTHNEQFF.

The gene calls are TRBV11-3 and TRBJ2-2; 9 nucleotides line up with TRBD1. CDR1 is SGHNT and CDR2 is YENEEA in the germline V gene. The V segment lost 5 bases and the J segment 1 base; nucleotides outside the gene matches: 5. There are 16 residues in the CDR3. CDR3: CASSHHRGRNTGELFF. In DNA, the CDR3 is TGTGCCAGCAGCCACCACAGGGGGCGGAACACCGGGGAGCTGTTTTTT.

V is TRBV7-3 and J is TRBJ2-3; 9 bases fit TRBD2. The CDR3 sequence is 16 residues long. V lost 5 bases to trimming and J lost 3 bases; unmatched junction nucleotides: 9. Germline V gives CDR1 SGHTA, CDR2 FQGTGA. The CDR3 nucleotides read TGTGCCAGCAGCCCACAAGCGGGACTAGCAACAGATACGCAGTATTTT. Translation: CASSPQAGLATDTQYF.

This chain links TRBV30 with TRBJ1-4; D uncertain. The CDR3 has 13 amino acids. Trimming shortened V by 0 bases and J by 7 bases, and 9 bases separated the two germline ends. Germline V CDR1 and CDR2: GTSNPN, SVGIG (reference sequence). The CDR3 DNA is TGTGCCTGGAGTGTACTCGAGGGTGAAAAACTGTTTTTT. Protein sequence: CAWSVLEGEKLFF. The variable domain in full, with the rest retrieved from reference TRBV30 and TRBJ1-4, is SQTIHQWPATLVQPVGSPLSLECTVEGTSNPNLYWYRQAAGRGLQLLFYSVGIGQISSEVPQNLSASRPQDRQFILSSKKLLLSDSGFYLCAWSVLEGEKLFFGSGTQLSVL.

V is TRBV19 and J is TRBJ1-6; the match to TRBD1 covers 9 bases. V lost 6 bases and J lost 7; bases outside the gene matches: 7. CDR3 length equals 15 residues. Germline CDR1 and CDR2: LNHDA and SQIVND (reference sequence). CDR3 nucleotide sequence: TGTGCCAGTAGGCTACAGGGGGCAGGAAATTCACCCCTCCACTTT. As protein: CASRLQGAGNSPLHF.

This rearrangement joins TRBV5-6 to TRBJ1-5, with 8 positions matching TRBD1. The CDR3 has 16 residues. J was trimmed by 7 bases and V by 2 bases; bases with no gene match: 11. CDR1 is SGHDT, CDR2 YYEEEE, per germline. Here the CDR3 reads CASSFGTGQGDQPQHF. The CDR3 nucleotides read TGTGCCAGCAGCTTTGGTACCGGACAGGGAGACCAGCCCCAGCATTTT.

About this clone itself: The same CDR3 is also encoded by other DNA sequences in this sample. The V gene is TRBV20-1, the J gene TRBJ1-1; D unresolved. The CDR3 spans 11 residues. Trimming cost V 6 bases and J 1 base, with 6 bases left between them. The germline CDR1 and CDR2 sequences are DFQATT and SNEGSKA (reference sequence). In nucleotides, the CDR3 is TGCAGTGCCCCAAGGAACACTGAAGCTTTCTTT. Translated, it gives CSAPRNTEAFF.

The chain recombines TRBV3-1 (or the pseudogene TRBV3-2) with TRBJ1-1; D perhaps matches TRBD1 (6 bases). V dropped 5 bases and J dropped 12 bases, with 13 bases sitting between them. CDR1 LGHDT and CDR2 YNNKEL come from the germline V gene (reference sequence). This CDR3 has 11 residues. CDR3 region: CASSSNRASFF. Written as DNA, the CDR3 is TGTGCCAGCAGCTCGAACAGGGCCTCTTTCTTT.